The entry that follows covers one TCR beta chain sequence. The data derive from a study of technical replicates of blood from a few donors. Generated by immunoSEQ multiplex PCR, the TCRdb table keeps only in-frame clones and is missing some. The sample has 55,000 to 80,000 clones; roughly 91% are singletons. Material: PBMCs. The clonotype comes from a human donor in good health. Some clones in this sample may be carry-over from other donors' samples.

The CDR3 nucleotides read TGTGCCAGCGGGAGGGCAGATAGCACCGGGGAGCTGTTTTTT. Translation gives CASGRADSTGELFF. The chain links TRBV7-9 to TRBJ2-2; 7 bases line up with TRBD2. The V gene end was trimmed by 8 bases and the J gene end by 4 bases; junction bases not matched to a gene: 7. Germline CDR1 is SEHNR and CDR2 is FQNEAQ (reference sequence). The CDR3 sequence is 14 residues long. The full variable domain, completed using reference TRBV7-9 and TRBJ2-2, is DTGVSQNPRHKITKRGQNVTFRCDPISEHNRLYWYRQTLGQGPEFLTYFQNEAQLEKSRLLSDRFSAERPKGSFSTLEIQRTEQGDSAMYLCASGRADSTGELFFGEGSRLTVL.